The clone carrying this TCR beta chain was found a few times. Its target is not known. The data stem from a study of response to subunit inactivated influenza vaccine. TCRdb used MiXCR to reprocess the RT-PCR reads, holding one entry per CDR3 protein. The sample lists 400,000 to 650,000 distinct CDR3 sequences, more than 7% occurring once. Overall study findings and caveats: New T cells are recruited in small numbers by each seasonal influenza vaccination, according to the authors' suggestion.

The receptor was derived from a man in his fifties or sixties who received an inactivated influenza vaccine. Here the sequenced sample was PBMCs from blood, taken about 24 months after vaccination.

The CDR3 region has the DNA TGTGCCAGCAGTGCGCCTACAGGGGCCGCTGAAGCTTTCTTT. Translation gives CASSAPTGAAEAFF. V is TRBV6-1 and J is TRBJ1-1; TRBD1 matches 7 bases. Germline V gene sequence: CDR1 MNHNS, CDR2 SASEGT. This CDR3 is built from 14 residues. J was trimmed by 6 bases and V by 4 bases; bases with no gene match: 8.